This T cell receptor (beta chain) was found in a study of cytomegalovirus exposure and HLA in healthy donors. As for the study in general: Early on, a data release was issued that held about 85 million unique TCRs from HLA-typed donors.

With 60 Vbeta and 13 Jbeta primers, the PCR was carried out. Profiling relied on immunoSEQ multiplex PCR, and the TCRdb table lists in-frame clones only, not all of them. This table holds 65,000 to 90,000 clones, around 84% found once. Findings of the study overall: Diagnosis of cytomegalovirus status made by the classifier reportedly showed high specificity and sensitivity.

In the case of this clone: Its target is unknown.

Trimming removed 5 bases at V and 4 bases at J, with 16 bases between. This CDR3 has 15 amino acids. Germline V CDR1 and CDR2: PRHDT, FYEKMQ (reference sequence). Material: PBMCs. The clonotype originates from a middle-aged woman in good health and CMV-seropositive. The genes are TRBV13 and TRBJ2-3, with D tentatively TRBD2 (6 bases). CDR3 residues: CASSPSGQGPDTQYF. The CDR3 DNA follows: TGTGCCAGCAGCCCAAGCGGGCAGGGCCCAGATACGCAGTATTTT. Full variable domain (outside the CDR3, taken from reference TRBV13 and TRBJ2-3): AAGVIQSPRHLIKEKRETATLKCYPIPRHDTVYWYQQGPGQDPQFLISFYEKMQSDKGSIPDRFSAQQFSDYHSELNMSSLELGDSALYFCASSPSGQGPDTQYFGPGTRLTVL.